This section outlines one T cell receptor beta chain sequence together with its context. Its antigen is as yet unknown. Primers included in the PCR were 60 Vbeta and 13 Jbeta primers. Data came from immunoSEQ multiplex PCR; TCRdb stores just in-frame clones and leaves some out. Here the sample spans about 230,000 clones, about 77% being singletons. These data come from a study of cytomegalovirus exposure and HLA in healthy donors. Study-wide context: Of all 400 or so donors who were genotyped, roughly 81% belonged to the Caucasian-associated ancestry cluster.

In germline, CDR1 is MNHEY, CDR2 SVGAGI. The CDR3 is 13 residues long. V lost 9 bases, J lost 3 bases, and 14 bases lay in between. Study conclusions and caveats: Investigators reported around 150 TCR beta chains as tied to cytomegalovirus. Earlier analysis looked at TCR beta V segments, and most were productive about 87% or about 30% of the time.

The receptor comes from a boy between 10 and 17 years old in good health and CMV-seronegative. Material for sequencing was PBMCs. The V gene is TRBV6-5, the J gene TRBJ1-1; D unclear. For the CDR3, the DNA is TGTGCCAGTCTCCTTAATTTCGACACTGAAGCTTTCTTT. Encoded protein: CASLLNFDTEAFF.